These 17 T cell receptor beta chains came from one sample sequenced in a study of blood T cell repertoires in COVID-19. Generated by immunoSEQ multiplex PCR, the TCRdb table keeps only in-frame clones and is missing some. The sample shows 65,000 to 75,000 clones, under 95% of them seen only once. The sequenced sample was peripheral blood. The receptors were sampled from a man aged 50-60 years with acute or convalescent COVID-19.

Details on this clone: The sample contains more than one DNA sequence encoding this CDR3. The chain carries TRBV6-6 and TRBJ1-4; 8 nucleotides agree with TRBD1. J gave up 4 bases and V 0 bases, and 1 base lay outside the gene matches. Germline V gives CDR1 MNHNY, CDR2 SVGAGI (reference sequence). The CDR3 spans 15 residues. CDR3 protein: CASSYSTGVNEKLFF. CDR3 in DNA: TGTGCCAGCAGTTACTCGACAGGGGTTAATGAAAAACTGTTTTTT.

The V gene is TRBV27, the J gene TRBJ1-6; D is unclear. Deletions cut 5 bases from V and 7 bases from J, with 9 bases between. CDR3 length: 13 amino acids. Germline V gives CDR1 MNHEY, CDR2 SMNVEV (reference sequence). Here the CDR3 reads CASSPHPNSPLHF. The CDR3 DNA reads TGTGCCAGCAGTCCACACCCGAATTCACCCCTCCACTTT.

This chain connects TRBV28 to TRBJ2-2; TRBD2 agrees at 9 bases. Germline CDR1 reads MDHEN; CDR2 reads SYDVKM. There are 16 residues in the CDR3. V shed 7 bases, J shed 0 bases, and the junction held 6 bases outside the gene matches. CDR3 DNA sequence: TGTGCCAGCACCCGCGGGGGGGCCTCGAACACCGGGGAGCTGTTTTTT. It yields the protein CASTRGGASNTGELFF.

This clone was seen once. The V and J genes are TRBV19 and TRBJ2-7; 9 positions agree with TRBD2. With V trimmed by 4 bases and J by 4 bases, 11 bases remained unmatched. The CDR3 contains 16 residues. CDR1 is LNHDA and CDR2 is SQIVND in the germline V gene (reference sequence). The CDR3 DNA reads TGTGCCAGTAGTAAGAGGGTAGCGGGAGAAAAATACGAGCAGTACTTC. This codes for CASSKRVAGEKYEQYF.

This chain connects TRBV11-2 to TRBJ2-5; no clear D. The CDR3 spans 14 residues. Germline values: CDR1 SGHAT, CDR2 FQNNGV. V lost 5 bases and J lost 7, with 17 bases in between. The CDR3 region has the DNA TGTGCCAGCAGCCCCCAAGAACTCCGGTGGACCCAGTACTTC. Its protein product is CASSPQELRWTQYF.

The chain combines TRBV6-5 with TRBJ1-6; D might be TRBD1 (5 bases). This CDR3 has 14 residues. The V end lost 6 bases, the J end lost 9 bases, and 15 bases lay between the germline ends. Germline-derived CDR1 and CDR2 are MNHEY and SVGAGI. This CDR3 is CASSRSGQGSPLHF. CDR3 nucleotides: TGTGCCAGCAGCCGTTCCGGACAAGGTTCACCCCTCCACTTT.

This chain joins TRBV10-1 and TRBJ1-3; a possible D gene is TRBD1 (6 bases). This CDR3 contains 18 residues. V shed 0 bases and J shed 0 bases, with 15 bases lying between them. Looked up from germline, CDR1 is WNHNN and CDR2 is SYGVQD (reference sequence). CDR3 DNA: TGCGCCAGCAGTGAGTCGCAATGGACAGCCATCTCTGGAAACACCATATATTTT. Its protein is CASSESQWTAISGNTIYF.

The CDR3 sequence is CASSLYQETQYF. The CDR3 DNA follows: TGTGCCAGCTCCCTATACCAAGAGACCCAGTACTTC. The V gene is TRBV18, the J gene TRBJ2-5, with D unresolved. Trimming left V 6 bases short and J 0 bases short, with 5 bases between. Germline V gene lookup returns CDR1 KGHSH and CDR2 LQKENI. There are 12 residues in the CDR3. The entire variable domain, with the rest obtained from reference TRBV18 and TRBJ2-5, is as follows: NAGVMQNPRHLVRRRGQEARLRCSPMKGHSHVYWYRQLPEEGLKFMVYLQKENIIDESGMPKERFSAEFPKEGPSILRIQQVVRGDSAAYFCASSLYQETQYFGPGTRLLVL.

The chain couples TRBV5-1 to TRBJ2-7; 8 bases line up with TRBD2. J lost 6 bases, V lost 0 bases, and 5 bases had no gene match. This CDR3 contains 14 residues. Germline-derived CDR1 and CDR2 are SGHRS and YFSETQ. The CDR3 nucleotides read TGCGCCAGCAGCTTGGGAGCGGGAGCGGCCGAGCAGTACTTC. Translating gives CASSLGAGAAEQYF.

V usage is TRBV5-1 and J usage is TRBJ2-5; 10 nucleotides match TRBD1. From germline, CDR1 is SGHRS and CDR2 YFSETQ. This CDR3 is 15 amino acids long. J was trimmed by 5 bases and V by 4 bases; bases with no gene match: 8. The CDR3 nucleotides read TGCGCCAGCAGCCCGGACAGGGGGAGGCTTGAGACCCAGTACTTC. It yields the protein CASSPDRGRLETQYF.

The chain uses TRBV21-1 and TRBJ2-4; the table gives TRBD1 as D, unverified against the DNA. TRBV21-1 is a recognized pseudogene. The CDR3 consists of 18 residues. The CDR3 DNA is TGTGCCAGCAGCAAGGAAAGCAGGCCAGGCGAGTGTAAAAACATTCAGTACTTC. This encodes CASSKESRPGECKNIQYF.

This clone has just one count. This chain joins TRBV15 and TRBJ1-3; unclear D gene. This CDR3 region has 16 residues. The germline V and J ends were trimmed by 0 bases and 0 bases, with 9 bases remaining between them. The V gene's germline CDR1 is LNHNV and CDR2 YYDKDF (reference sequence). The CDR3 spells CATSRDRGSSGNTIYF. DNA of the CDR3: TGTGCCACCAGCAGAGATCGTGGCAGCTCTGGAAACACCATATATTTT. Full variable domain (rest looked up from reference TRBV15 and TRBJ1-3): DAMVIQNPRYQVTQFGKPVTLSCSQTLNHNVMYWYQQKSSQAPKLLFHYYDKDFNNEADTPDNFQSRRPNTSFCFLDIRSPGLGDTAMYLCATSRDRGSSGNTIYFGEGSWLTVV.

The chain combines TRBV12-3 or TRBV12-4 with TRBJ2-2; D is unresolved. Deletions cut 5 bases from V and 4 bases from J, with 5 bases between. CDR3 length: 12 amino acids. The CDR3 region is CASSQSTGELFF. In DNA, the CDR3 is TGTGCCAGCAGTCAATCCACCGGGGAGCTGTTTTTT.

CDR3 sequence (DNA): TGTGCCAGCAGCTTAGAGGCTCAGGAGGGACTAGCGGGAGCCCAGTACGTTAATGAGCAGTTCTTC. As protein: CASSLEAQEGLAGAQYVNEQFF. The gene calls are TRBV7-6 and TRBJ2-1; TRBD2 agrees at 14 bases. Trimming cost V 1 base and J 7 bases; bases outside gene matches: 21. The CDR3 consists of 22 residues. CDR1 is SGHVS, CDR2 FNYEAQ, per germline.

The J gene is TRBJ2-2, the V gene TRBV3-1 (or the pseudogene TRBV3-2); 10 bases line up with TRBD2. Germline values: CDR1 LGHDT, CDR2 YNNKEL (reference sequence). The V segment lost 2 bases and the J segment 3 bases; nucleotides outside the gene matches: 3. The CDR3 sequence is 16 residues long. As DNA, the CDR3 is TGTGCCAGCAGCCAACTAGCGGGAGTCTACACCGGGGAGCTGTTTTTT. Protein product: CASSQLAGVYTGELFF.

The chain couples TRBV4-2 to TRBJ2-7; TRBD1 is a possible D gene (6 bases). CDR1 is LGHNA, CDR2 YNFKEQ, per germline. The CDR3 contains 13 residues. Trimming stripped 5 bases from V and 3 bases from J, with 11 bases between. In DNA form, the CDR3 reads TGTGCCAGCAGCTTGGACAGAAGCTACGAGCAGTACGTC. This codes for CASSLDRSYEQYV.

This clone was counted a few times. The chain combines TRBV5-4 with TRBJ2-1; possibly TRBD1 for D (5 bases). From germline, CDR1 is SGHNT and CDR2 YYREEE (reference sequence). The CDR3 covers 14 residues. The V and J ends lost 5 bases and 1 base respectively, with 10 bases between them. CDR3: CASRFTGSYNEQFF. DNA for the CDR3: TGTGCCAGCAGGTTTACAGGTTCCTACAATGAGCAGTTCTTC.